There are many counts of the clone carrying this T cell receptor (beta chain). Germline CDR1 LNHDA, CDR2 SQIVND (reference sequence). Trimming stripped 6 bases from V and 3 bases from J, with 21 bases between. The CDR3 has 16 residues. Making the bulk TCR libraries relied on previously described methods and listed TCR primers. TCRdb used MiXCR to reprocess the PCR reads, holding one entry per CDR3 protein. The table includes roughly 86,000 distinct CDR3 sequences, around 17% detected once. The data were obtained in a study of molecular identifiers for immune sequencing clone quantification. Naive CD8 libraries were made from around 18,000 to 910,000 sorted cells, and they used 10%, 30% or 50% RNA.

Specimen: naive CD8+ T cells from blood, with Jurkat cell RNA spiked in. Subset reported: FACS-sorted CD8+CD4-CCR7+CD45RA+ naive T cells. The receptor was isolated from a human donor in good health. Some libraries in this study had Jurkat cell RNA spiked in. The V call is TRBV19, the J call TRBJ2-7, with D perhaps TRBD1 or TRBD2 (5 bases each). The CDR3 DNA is TGTGCCAGTAGCTTAACGGGACGGACGACGGTCTACGAGCAGTACTTC. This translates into CASSLTGRTTVYEQYF. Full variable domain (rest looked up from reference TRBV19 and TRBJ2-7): DGGITQSPKYLFRKEGQNVTLSCEQNLNHDAMYWYRQDPGQGLRLIYYSQIVNDFQKGDIAEGYSVSREKKESFPLTVTSAQKNPTAFYLCASSLTGRTTVYEQYFGPGTRLTVT.